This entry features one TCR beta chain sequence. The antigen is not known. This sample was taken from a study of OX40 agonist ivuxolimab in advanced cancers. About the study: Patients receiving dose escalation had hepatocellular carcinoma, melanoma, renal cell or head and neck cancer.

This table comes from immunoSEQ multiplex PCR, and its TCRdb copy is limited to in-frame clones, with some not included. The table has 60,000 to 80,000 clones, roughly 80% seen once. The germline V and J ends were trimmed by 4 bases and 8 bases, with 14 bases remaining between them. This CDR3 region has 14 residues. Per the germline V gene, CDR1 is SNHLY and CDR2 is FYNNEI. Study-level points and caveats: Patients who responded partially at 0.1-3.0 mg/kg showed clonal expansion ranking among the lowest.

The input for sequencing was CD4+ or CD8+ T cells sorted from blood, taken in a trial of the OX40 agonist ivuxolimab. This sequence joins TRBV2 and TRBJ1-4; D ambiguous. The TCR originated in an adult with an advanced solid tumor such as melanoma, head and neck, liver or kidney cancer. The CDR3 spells CASSVRGGMEKLFF. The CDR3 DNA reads TGTGCCAGCAGTGTGCGGGGAGGCATGGAAAAACTGTTTTTT. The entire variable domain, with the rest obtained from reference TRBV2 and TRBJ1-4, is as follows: EPEVTQTPSHQVTQMGQEVILRCVPISNHLYFYWYRQILGQKVEFLVSFYNNEISEKSEIFDDQFSVERPDGSNFTLKIRSTKLEDSAMYFCASSVRGGMEKLFFGSGTQLSVL.